This section outlines one T cell receptor (beta chain) sequence together with its context. This clonotype was counted ten times or more. There is no known antigen for this receptor. Within one base of it there is no much larger clone, and no base qualities were kept. Sequences SGHRS (CDR1) and YFSETQ (CDR2) are obtained from the germline V gene. The trim is 7 bases for V and 1 base for J, with a gap of 12 bases between the germline ends. Inclusive of the bounding cysteine and phenylalanine, the CDR3 is 13 residues long. The only DNA kept is the CDR3, 39 bases in frame from the first base. The data belong to a study of neurological immune-mediated disorders (dated by TCRdb to between 2017 and 2020). Background for the entire study: Of the roughly 34 multiple sclerosis patients, about 30 had relapsing-remitting MS and 3 had secondary progressive MS. Peripheral blood TCR-beta repertoires from HTLV-I-associated myelopathy (HAM/TSP) patients, multiple sclerosis patients and healthy controls were compared by UMI-based sequencing. The 90 to 120 TCR-beta libraries covered PBMC samples along with longitudinal samples, technical triplicates, and paired sorted CD4+ and CD8+ T-cell subsets. Longitudinal HAM/TSP and healthy donors had 3 time-points each (roughly 3-45 month intervals). The cohort comprised 60 to 75 subjects: 14 HAM/TSP patients, around 35 multiple sclerosis patients and about 20 healthy controls. The investigation overall reported the following: Expanded clones from different subjects shared no identical CDR3 amino acid sequences, which suggests that TCR-beta repertoires were private in all groups. The highest TCR clonal expansion was observed in HAM/TSP patients, whereas the lowest was observed in MS patients, even when compared with healthy controls. Repertoires from 18 of 34 MS patients were grouped by phylogenetic analysis into a cluster of related CDR3 sequences, suggesting a possible repertoire-level signature. No clinical or MRI features were associated with the MS cluster, and the authors said that larger cohorts are needed.

cDNA was synthesized by template-switch 5'RACE using a primer with a 10-nucleotide random unique molecular identifier that tagged each TCR transcript. Every sequencing run covered 15-18 subjects and yielded more than 200 million TCR-beta sequences. Total RNA was extracted with the RNeasy kit. Using the KAPA Real-time Library Amplification kit, TCR-beta VDJ regions were amplified with primers for the TCR constant region and the 5'RACE anchor. A first PCR added sample indexes and Illumina adaptors, after which a second PCR increased the library yield. After Ampure bead purification, the TCR product of roughly 650 bp was size-selected on a 2% E-gel SizeSelection system. Library quality was checked on a Bioanalyzer, concentration was measured with Qubit, and libraries were quantified with the Kapa Library Quantification kit before pooling. Libraries were sequenced paired-end 2 x 150 bp on an Illumina HiSeq 2500. To increase sequence diversity, about 25-31% phiX was spiked into each library pool. As for the authors' bioinformatics: The quality-filtered reads were processed with the UMI-based MiGEC pipeline, whose error correction step removed more than 80% of the raw TCR sequences. VDJ genes were aligned to IMGT germline references, and each clonotype was defined by a unique CDR3 amino acid sequence together with V-J genes. Clonal expansion, Shannon diversity and CDR3 relatedness were evaluated with VDJtools (CalcPairwiseDistances, ClusterSamples), while phylogenetic trees were built in CLCbio workbench. Clones with at least 8 unique UMIs were defined as expanded, with this threshold being based on coefficient-of-variation modelling across technical triplicates. Starting from the raw public reads, TCRdb applied fastp trimming at Q25, assembled clones with MiXCR and retained in-frame beta chains. CDR3 protein duplicates are merged, each entry listing the most common genes and DNA. TCRdb, rather than the study authors, made the V and J calls. This sample gives 65,000 to 85,000 distinct CDR3 sequences in total; almost 6% of them show up just once. The top ten hold 7.9% of the sample.

The sample's time point, from its label and the paper: longitudinal time-point 2. For unsorted PBMC libraries, 2 million PBMCs were used after storage in RNAlater at -80 degrees C until RNA extraction. Multiple sclerosis patients were enrolled in a US clinical protocol evaluating disease progression by magnetic resonance imaging. Peripheral blood was subjected to Ficoll-Hypaque density gradient centrifugation to isolate PBMCs, which were then cryopreserved in liquid nitrogen. This chain is built from TRBV5-1 and TRBJ2-7; a weak D assignment points to TRBD2 (7 bases agree). The source of this sequence is a woman in her fifties or sixties with multiple sclerosis. The sample comprised PBMCs. The DNA reads as follows: TGCGCCAGCGGGAGGGACACTTCCTACGAGCAGTACTTC. Translated, it reads CASGRDTSYEQYF.